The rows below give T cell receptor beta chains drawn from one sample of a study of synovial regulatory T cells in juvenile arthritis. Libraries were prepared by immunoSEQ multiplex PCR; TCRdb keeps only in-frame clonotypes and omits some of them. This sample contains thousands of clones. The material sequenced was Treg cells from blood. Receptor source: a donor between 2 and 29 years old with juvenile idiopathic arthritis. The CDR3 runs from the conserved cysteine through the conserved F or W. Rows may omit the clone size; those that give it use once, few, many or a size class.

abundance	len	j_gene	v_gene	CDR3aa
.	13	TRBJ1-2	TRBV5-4	CASTRSAGYGYTF
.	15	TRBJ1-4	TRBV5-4	CASSPQGASSGKLFF
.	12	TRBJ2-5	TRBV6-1	CASSLLLETQYF
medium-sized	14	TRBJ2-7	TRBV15	CATSNQTSPYEQYF
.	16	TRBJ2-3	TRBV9	CASSVDSGRDSLRQYF
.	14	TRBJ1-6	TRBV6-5	CASSASQGASPLHF
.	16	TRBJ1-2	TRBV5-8	CASSISGRLLHYGYTF
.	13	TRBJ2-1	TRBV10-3	CATGLAGAGEQFF
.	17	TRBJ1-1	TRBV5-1	CASSPRPTGQINTEAFF
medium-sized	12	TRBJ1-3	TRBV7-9	CASSPRGNTIYF
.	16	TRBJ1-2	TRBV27	CASSFLSGDMYYGYTF
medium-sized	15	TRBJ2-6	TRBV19	CASRPDFSGANVLTF
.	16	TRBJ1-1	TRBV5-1	CASSLQAWGTNTEAFF
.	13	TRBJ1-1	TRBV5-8	CASSLVQGLLAFF
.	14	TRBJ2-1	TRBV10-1	CASSGDSFSNEQFF
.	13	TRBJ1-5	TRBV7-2	CASSLTGNQPQHF
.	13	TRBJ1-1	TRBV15	CATSRDTDTEAFF
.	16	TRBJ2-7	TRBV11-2	CASSLETGGFSYEQYF
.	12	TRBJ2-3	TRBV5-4	CASSTAKDTQYF
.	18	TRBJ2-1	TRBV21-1	CASSKIGDPPGSYNEQFF
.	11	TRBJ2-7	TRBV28	CASSTLREQYF
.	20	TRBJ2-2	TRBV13	CASSLGRWASGRANTGELFF
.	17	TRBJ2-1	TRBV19	CASRGRGKYSLKTEQFF
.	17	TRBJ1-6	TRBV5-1	CASSLVSSTATNSPLHF
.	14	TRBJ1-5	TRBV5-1	CASRYGTGDQPQHF
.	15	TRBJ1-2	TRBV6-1	CASREQDRYVYGYTF